This TCR beta chain emerged from a study of T cells in localized non-small cell lung cancer (dated by TCRdb to 2020 to 2021). About the study as a whole: The study analyzed T cell repertoires of hundreds of early-stage NSCLC patients, comparing tumors and uninvolved tumor-adjacent lungs. All 236 NSCLC patients in the cohort were treatment-naive and had localized lung tumors that were resected. A mean age of approximately 66 years was recorded for the NSCLC patients, of whom 129 were male and 90 to 110 were female.

At diagnosis, peripheral blood, uninvolved tumor-adjacent lung and tumor were collected and were preserved as a mix of fresh-frozen and FFPE material. Results the study describes overall, beyond this receptor: Uninvolved tumor-adjacent lung showed the highest T cell clonality, higher than tumor, which suggests more focused antigenic responses in the uninvolved tumor-adjacent lung. Since the design was exploratory, TCR variables were selected using unadjusted p-values with no false-discovery rate correction. Multi-region tumor sequencing was not performed, so intratumor heterogeneity could not be excluded. Longer overall survival was associated with higher T cell density in blood, whereas shorter survival was associated with higher clonality in adjacent lung. A median of around 62 of the top 100 tumor clones turned up in the paired uninvolved adjacent lung, and fewer than 35 of those clones also ranked among the top 100 of that same adjacent lung.

The immunoSEQ Assay was used to sequence TCR beta CDR3 regions from DNA. As for the authors' bioinformatics: To compute T cell density, TCR beta template counts were normalized to usable DNA, which was estimated by amplifying housekeeping genes. The preseqR package was used to estimate richness by extrapolating to 400,000 templates for PBMC samples and to 120,000 templates for tissue samples. Clonality was defined as one minus Pielou's evenness. To identify tissue-enriched TCRs, differential abundance testing was run on productive amino-acid clonotypes with a minimum total count of 5 and an alpha of 0.1. The Jaccard Index and the Morisita Overlap Index were used to measure repertoire overlap between compartments. GLIPH clustered TCR beta CDR3s with public tetramer-defined viral CDR3s; viral motifs required at least three viral sequences plus V-gene enrichment. The clones in this table, taken by TCRdb from immuneACCESS, are in-frame only. Not every clone is retained; where verified, under half of the shortfall comes from an unresolved V gene, and the cause of the rest is unknown. That table furnishes V, J and clone size, whereas the DNA furnished D and trimming. This sample is represented by about 5,000 clones; around 28% of them were singletons. 4.5% to 5.5% of the sample is taken by the ten largest.

The germline ends are 20 bases apart after V is trimmed by 5 bases and J by 6 bases. Reading the germline V gene gives CDR1 SGHNT and CDR2 YENEEA. Measured from the cysteine to the phenylalanine, the CDR3 is 15 residues long. The DNA shown is the 45-base CDR3, in frame from base 1. A word on this clone: Its specific antigen is unknown. No base quality information exists; no much larger clone differs at one position.

This receptor was identified in a man aged 35 to 70 with stage II lung adenocarcinoma. In this chain, TRBV11-3 is recombined with TRBJ2-7; the D gene lacks a confident call. Source: lung tumor tissue, taken before any cancer treatment. In nucleotides, the sequence is TGTGCCAGCAGCCCAGGAAATCTAGGCCCCAGCGAGCAGTACTTC. This sequence encodes CASSPGNLGPSEQYF.